This T cell receptor beta chain stems from a study of T cells in Graves' hyperthyroidism and ophthalmopathy. Germline V gene sequence: CDR1 SGHTA, CDR2 FQGNSA. The CDR3 is 9 residues long. V lost 8 bases and J 5 bases, leaving 3 bases between the germline ends. Researchers took RNA transcripts and amplified the TCR beta CDR3 regions from them. HTBI primers were the set used in a first-round RT-PCR of the TCR CDR3. TCRdb analysed the multiplex PCR reads with MiXCR anew, one entry per CDR3 protein. Of approximately 380,000 distinct CDR3 sequences listed, approximately 19% are singletons. The specimen sequenced was blood. This chain joins TRBV7-2 and TRBJ1-2; D is unclear. The source is a young woman with Graves' hyperthyroidism. The CDR3 region has the DNA TGTGCCAGCCCGTATGGCTACACCTTC. Translated: CASPYGYTF.